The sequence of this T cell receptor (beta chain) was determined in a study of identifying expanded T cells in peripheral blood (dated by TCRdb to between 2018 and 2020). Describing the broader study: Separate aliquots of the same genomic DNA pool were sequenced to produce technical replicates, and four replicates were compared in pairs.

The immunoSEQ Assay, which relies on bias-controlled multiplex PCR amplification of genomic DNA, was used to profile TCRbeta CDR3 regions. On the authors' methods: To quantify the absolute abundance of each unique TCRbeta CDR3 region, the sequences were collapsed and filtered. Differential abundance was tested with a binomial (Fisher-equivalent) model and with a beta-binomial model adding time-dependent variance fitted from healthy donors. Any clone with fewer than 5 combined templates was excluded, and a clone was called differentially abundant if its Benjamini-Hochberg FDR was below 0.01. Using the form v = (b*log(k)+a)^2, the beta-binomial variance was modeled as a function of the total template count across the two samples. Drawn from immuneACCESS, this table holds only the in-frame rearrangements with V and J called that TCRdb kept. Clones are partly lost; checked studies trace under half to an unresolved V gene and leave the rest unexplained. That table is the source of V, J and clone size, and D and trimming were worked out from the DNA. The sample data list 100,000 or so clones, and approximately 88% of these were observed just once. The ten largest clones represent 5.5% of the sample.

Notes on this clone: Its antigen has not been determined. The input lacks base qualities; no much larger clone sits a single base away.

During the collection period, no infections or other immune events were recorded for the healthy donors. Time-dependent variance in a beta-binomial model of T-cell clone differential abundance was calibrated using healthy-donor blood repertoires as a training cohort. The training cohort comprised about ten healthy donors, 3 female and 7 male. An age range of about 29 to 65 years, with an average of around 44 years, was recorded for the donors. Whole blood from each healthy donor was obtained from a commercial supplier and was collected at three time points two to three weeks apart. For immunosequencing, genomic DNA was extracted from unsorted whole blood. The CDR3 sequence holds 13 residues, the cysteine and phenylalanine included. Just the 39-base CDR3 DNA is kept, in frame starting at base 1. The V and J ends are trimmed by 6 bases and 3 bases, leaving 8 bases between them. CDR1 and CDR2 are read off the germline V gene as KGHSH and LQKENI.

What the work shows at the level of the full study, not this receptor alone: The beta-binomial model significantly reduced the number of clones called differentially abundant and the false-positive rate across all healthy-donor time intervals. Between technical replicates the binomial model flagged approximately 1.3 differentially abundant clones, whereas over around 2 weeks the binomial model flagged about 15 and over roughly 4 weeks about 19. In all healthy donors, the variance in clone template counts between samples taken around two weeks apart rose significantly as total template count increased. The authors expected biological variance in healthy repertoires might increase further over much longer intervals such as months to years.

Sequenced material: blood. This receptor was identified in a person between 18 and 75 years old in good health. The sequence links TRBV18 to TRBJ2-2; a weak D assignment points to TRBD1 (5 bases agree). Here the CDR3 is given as CASSQGYTGELFF. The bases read TGTGCCAGCTCGCAGGGATACACCGGGGAGCTGTTTTTT.